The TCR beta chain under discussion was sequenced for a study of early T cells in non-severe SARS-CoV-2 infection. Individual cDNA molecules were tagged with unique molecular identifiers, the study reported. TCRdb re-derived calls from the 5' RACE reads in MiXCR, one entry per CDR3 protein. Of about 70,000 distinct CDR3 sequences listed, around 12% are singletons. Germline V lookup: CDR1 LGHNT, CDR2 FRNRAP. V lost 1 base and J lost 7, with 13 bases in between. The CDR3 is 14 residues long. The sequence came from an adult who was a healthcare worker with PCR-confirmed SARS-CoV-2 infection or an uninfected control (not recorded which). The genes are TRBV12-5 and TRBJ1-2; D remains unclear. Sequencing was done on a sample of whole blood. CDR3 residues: CASGLDPQEIGYTF. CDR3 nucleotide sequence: TGTGCTAGTGGTTTGGACCCCCAGGAGATTGGCTACACCTTC.